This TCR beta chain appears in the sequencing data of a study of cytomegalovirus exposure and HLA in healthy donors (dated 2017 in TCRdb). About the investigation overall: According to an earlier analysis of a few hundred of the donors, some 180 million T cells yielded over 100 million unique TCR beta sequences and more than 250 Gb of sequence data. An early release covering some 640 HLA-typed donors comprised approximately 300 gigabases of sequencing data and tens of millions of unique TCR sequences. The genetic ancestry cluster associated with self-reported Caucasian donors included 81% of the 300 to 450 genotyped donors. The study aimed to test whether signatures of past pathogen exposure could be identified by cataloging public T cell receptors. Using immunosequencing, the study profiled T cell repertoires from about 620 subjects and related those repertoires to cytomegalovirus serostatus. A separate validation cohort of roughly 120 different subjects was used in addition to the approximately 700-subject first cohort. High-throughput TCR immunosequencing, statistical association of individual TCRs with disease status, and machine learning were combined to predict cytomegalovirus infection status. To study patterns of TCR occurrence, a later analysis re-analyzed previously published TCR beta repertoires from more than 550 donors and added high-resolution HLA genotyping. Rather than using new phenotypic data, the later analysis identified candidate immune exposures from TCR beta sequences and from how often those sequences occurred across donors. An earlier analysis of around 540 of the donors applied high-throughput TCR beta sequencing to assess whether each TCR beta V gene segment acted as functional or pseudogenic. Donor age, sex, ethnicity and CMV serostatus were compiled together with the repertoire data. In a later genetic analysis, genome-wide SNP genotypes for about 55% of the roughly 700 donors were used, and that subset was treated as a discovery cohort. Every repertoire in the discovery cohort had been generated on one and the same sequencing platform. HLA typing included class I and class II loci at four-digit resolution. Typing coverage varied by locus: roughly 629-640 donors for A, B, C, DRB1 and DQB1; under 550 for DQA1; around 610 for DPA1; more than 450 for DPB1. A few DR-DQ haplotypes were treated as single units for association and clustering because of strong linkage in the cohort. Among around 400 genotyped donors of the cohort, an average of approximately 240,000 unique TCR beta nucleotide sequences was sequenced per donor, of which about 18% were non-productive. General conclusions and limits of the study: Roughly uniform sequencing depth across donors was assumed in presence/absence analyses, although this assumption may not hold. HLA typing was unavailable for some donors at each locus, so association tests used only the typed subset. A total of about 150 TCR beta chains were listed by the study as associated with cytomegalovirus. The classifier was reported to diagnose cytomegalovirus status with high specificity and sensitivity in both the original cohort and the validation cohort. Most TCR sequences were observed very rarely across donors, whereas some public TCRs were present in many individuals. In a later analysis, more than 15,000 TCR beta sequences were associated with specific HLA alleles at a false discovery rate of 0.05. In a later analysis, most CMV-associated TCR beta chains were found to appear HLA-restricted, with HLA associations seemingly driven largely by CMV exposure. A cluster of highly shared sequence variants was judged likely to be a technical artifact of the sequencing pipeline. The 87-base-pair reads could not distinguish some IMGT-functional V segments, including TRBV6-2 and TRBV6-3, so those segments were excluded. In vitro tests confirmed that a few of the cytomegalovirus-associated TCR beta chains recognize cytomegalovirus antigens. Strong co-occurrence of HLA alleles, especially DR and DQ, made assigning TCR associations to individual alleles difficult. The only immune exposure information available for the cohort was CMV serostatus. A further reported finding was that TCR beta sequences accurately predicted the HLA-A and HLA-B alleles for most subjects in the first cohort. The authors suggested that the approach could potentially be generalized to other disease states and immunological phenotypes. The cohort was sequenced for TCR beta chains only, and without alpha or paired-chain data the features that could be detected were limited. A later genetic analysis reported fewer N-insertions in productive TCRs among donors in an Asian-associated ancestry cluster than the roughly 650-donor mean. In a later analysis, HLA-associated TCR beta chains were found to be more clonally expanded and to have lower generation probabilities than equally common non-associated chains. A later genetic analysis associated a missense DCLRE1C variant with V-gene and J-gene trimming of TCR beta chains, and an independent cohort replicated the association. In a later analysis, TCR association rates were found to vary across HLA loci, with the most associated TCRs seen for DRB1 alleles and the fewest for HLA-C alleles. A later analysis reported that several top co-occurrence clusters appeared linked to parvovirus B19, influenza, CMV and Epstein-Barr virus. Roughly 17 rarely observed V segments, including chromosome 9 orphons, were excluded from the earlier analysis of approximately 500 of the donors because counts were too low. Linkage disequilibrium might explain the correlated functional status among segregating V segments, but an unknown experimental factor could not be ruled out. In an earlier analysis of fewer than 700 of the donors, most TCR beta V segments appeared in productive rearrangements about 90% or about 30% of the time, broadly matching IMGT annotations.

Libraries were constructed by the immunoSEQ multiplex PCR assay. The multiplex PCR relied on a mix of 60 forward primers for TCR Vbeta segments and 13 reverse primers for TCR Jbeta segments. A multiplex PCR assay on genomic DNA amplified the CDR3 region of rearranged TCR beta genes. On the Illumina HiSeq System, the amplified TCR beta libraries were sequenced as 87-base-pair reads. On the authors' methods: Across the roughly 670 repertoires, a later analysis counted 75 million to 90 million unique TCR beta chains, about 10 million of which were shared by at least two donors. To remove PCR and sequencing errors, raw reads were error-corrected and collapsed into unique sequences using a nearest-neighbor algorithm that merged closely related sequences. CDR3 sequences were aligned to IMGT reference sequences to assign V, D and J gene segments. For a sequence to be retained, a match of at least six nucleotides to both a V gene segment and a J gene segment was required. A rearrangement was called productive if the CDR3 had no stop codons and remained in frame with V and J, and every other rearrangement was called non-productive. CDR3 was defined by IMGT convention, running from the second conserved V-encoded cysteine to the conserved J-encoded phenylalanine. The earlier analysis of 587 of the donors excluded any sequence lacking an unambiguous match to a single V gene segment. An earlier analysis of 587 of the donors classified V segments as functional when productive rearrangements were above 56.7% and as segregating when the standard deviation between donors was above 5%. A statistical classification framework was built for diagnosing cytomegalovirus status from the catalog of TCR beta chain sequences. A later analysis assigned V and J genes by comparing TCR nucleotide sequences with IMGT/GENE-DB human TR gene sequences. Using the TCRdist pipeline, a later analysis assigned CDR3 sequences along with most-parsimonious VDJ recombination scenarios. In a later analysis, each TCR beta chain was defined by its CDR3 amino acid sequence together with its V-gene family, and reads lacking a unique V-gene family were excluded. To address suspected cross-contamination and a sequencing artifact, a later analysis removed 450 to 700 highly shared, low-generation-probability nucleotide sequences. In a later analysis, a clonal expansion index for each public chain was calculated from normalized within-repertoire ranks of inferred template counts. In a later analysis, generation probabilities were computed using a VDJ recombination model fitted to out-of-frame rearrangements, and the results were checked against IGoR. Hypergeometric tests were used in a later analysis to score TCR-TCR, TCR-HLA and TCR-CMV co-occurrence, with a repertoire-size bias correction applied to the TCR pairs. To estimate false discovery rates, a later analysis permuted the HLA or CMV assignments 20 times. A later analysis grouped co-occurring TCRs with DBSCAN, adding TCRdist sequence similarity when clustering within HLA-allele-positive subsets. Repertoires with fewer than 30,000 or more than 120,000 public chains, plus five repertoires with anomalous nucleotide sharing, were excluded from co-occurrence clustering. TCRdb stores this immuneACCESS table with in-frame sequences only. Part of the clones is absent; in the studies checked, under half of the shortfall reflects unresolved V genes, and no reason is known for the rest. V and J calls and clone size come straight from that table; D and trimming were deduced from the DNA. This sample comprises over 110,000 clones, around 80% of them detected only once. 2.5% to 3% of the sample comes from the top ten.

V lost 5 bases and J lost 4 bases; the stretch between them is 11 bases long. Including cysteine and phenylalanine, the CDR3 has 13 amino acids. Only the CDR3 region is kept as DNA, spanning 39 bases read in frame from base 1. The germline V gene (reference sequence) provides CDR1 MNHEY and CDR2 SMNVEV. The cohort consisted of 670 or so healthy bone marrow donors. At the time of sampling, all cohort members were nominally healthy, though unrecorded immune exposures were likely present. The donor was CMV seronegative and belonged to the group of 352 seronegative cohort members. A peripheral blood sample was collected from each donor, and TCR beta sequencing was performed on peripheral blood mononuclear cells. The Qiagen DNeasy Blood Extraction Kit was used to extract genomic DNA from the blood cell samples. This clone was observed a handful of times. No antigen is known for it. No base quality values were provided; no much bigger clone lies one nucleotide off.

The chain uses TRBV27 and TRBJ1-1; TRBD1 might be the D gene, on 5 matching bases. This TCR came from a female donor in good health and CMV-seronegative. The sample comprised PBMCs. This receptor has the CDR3 CASSPIGATEAFF. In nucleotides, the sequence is TGTGCCAGCAGTCCGATAGGGGCCACTGAAGCTTTCTTT.